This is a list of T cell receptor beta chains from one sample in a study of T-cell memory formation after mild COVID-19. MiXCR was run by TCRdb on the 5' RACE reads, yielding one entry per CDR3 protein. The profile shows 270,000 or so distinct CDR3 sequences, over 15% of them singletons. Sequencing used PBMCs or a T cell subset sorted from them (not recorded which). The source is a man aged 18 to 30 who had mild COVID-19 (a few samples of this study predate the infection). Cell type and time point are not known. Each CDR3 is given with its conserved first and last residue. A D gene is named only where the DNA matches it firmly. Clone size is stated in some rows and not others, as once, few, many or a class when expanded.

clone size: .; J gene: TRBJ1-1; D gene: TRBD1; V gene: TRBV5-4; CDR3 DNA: TGTGCCAGCAGCTCTGCGGACAGGGCGAGCACTGAAGCTTTCTTT; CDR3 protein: CASSSADRASTEAFF
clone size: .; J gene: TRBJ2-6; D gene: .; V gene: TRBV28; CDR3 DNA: TGTGCCAGCAGTCCCTATGCTGGGGCCAACGTCCTGACTTTC; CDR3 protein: CASSPYAGANVLTF
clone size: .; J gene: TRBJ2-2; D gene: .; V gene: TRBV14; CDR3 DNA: TGTGCCAGCAGCGACTTGGGGGGCACCGGGGAGCTGTTTTTT; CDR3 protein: CASSDLGGTGELFF
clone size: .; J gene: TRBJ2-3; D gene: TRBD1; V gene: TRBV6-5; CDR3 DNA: TGTGCCAGCAGTTCTCAGGGGGTCCGGGATACGCAGTATTTT; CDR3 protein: CASSSQGVRDTQYF
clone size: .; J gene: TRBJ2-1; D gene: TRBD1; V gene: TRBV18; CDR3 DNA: TGTGCCAGCTCACCACCACGGGACAGCTCCGTACGAGGGGAGCAGTTCTTC; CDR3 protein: CASSPPRDSSVRGEQFF
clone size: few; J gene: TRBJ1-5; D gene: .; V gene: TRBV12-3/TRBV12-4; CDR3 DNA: TGTGCCAGCAGTTCCCATTCCGCCCCTCGCAATCAGCCCCAGCATTTT; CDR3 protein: CASSSHSAPRNQPQHF
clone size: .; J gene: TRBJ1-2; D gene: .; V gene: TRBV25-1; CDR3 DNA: TGTGCCAGCAGTTGGACAGACTATGGCTACACCTTC; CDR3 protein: CASSWTDYGYTF
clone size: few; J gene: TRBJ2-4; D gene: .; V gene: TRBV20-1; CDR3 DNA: TGCAGTGCTAGAGAAGTACACCTGCTAGCCAAAAACATTCAGTACTTC; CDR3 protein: CSAREVHLLAKNIQYF
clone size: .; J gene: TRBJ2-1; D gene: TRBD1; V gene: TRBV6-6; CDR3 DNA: TGTGCCAGCAGACCGGGACAGGGGAAGACGGACAATGAGCAGTTCTTC; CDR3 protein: CASRPGQGKTDNEQFF
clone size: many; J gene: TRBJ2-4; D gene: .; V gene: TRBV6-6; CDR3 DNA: TGTGCCAGCAGTTCCCACCCGGGGCCGGCCACCGGAAACATTCAGTACTTC; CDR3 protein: CASSSHPGPATGNIQYF
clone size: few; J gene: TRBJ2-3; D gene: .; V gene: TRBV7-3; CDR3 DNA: TGTGCCAGCAGCTTGCAGGGGGGGAGCACAGATACGCAGTATTTT; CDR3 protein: CASSLQGGSTDTQYF
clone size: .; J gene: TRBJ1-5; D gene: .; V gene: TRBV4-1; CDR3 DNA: TGCGCCAGCAGCCAAGATCCCGGGGCGCGGCAGCCCCAGCATTTT; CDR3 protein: CASSQDPGARQPQHF
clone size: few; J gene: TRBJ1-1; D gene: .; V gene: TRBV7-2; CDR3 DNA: TGTGCCAGCAGCTTAGCGGCAGGAGCTTTGGGCACTGAAGCTTTCTTT; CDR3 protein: CASSLAAGALGTEAFF
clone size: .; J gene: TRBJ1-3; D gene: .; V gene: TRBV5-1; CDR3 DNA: TGCGCCAGCAGCATTGGCCCCTTTATAAGGGGCTCTGGAAACACCATATATTTT; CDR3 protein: CASSIGPFIRGSGNTIYF
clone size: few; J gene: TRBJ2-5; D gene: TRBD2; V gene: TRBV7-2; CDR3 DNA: TGTGCCAGCAGCCGTAGCGGGCAGGACCAAGAGACCCAGTACTTC; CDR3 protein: CASSRSGQDQETQYF
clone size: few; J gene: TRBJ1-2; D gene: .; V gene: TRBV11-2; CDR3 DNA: TGTGCCAGCAGCTTTGACAGGAACTATGGCTACACCTTC; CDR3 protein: CASSFDRNYGYTF
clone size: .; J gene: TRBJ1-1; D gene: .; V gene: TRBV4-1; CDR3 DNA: TGCGCCAGCCGTAGGGGTGTCGATGCTTTCTTT; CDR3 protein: CASRRGVDAFF
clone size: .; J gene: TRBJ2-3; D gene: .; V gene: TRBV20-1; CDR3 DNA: TGCAGTGCTAGAGATCCTGAAGATACGCAGTATTTT; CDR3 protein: CSARDPEDTQYF
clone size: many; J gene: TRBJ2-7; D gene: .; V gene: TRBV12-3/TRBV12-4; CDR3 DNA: TGTGCCAGCAGTTTTGGAATAGTGTGGGCAGATGGAAACTACGAGCAGTACTTC; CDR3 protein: CASSFGIVWADGNYEQYF
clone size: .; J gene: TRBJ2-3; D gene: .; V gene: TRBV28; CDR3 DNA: TGTGCCTTCCAAGACCGGGGCACAGATACGCAGTATTTT; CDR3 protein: CAFQDRGTDTQYF
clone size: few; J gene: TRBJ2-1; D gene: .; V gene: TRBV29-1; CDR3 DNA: TGCAGCGTTGTTCGGCAGCAAAATGAGCAGTTCTTC; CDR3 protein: CSVVRQQNEQFF
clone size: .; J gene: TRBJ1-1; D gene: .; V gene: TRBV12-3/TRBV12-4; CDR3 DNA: TGTGCCAGCAGTTTAGCGCTTCTGGGCACTGAAGCTTTCTTT; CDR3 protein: CASSLALLGTEAFF
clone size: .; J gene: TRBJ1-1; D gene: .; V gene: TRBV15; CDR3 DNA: TGTGCCACCAGCGGAAAGGTGGCTGAAGCTTTCTTT; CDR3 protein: CATSGKVAEAFF
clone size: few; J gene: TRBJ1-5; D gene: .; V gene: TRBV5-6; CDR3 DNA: TGTGCCAGCAGCGGCGGGGGTAGCAATCAGCCCCAGCATTTT; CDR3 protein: CASSGGGSNQPQHF
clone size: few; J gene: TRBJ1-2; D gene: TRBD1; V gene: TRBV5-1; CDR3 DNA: TGCGCCAGCAGCGAGGGACAGGGAAGTGGCTACACCTTC; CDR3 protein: CASSEGQGSGYTF
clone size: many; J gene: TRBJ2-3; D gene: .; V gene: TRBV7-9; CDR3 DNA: TGTGCCAGCAGCCCGGGGTCACAGTCCACAGATACGCAGTATTTT; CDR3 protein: CASSPGSQSTDTQYF
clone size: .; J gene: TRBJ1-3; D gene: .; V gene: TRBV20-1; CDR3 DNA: TGCAGTGCTAGAGATGACTTTAGGGCCTCTGGAAACACCATATATTTT; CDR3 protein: CSARDDFRASGNTIYF
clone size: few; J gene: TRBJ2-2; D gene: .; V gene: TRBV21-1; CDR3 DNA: TGTGCCAGCAGCAAAGCCGGGAACACCGGGGAGCTGTTTTTT; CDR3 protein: CASSKAGNTGELFF
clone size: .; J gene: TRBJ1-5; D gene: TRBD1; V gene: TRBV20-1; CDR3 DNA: TGCAGTGCCAGTCCAACAGGGGTCAATCAGCCCCAGCATTTT; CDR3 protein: CSASPTGVNQPQHF
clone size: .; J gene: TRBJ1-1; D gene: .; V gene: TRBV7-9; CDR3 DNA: TGTGCCAGCAGCTTAGCTTCACGGGCTGAAGCTTTCTTT; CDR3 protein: CASSLASRAEAFF
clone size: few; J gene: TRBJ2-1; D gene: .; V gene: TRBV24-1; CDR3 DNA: TGTGCCACCAGTGGTGGGCGATACAATGAGCAGTTCTTC; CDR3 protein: CATSGGRYNEQFF
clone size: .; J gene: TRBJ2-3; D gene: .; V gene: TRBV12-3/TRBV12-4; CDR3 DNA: TGTGCCAGCAGTTTTTTTGCGGGAGATACGCAGTATTTT; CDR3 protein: CASSFFAGDTQYF
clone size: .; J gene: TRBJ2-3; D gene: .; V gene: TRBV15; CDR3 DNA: TGTGCCACCAGCAACAGACAAATGAGCACAGATACGCAGTATTTT; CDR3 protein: CATSNRQMSTDTQYF
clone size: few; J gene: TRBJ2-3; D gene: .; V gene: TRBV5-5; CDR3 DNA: TGTGCCAGCAGCTTGGCCCGGACTGCCACAGATACGCAGTATTTT; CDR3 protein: CASSLARTATDTQYF
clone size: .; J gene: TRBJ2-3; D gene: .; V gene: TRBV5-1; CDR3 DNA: TGCGCCAGCAGCTTGGCCCCTTCAGGGACAGATACGCAGTATTTT; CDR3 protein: CASSLAPSGTDTQYF
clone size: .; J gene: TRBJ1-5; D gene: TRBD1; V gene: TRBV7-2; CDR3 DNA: TGTGCCAGCAGCTTAGTAGTCAGGGGGGGCCAGCCCCAGCATTTT; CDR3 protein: CASSLVVRGGQPQHF
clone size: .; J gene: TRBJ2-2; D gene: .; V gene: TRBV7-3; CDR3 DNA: TGTGCCAGCAGCTCGACCCCCGGGACGGTGACCGGGGAGCTGTTTTTT; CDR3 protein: CASSSTPGTVTGELFF
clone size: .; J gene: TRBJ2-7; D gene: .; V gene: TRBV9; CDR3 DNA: TGTGCCAGCAGCGTAGAGGACAGAGCCCCTTCCTACGAGCAGTACTTC; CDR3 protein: CASSVEDRAPSYEQYF
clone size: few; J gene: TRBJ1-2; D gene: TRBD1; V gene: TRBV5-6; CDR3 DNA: TGTGCCAGCAGCTTGGCGGGACAGGCCTATGGCTACACCTTC; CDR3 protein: CASSLAGQAYGYTF
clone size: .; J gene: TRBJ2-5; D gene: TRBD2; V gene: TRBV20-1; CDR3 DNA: TGCAGTGCTAGATTTAGCGGGGGGCGGGAGACCCAGTACTTC; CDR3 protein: CSARFSGGRETQYF
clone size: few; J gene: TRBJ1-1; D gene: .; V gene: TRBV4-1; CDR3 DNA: TGCGCCAGCAGCCACCCCCCCCGGGTGGAGGCTTTCTTT; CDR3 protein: CASSHPPRVEAFF
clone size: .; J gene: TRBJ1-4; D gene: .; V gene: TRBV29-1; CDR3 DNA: TGCAGCGTTGATGTGGGGGGGCTTAGGGAAAAACTGTTTTTT; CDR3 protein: CSVDVGGLREKLFF
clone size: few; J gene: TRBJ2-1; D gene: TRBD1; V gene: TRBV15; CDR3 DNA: TGTGCCACCAGCAGAGATGGGGACAGGGGAAGGTATGAGCAGTTCTTC; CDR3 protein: CATSRDGDRGRYEQFF
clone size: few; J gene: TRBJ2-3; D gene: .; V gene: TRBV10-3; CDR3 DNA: TGTGCCATCAGTGTGTCCCAGGGTCATGATACGCAGTATTTT; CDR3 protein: CAISVSQGHDTQYF
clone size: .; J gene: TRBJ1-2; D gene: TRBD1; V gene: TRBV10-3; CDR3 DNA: TGTGCCATCAGCGAGGACAGGGGCGATGGCTACACCTTC; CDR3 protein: CAISEDRGDGYTF
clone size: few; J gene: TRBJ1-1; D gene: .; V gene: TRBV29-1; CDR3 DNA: TGCAGCGTTGAAGGTGGAGGGGGGGAAGCTTTCTTT; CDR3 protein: CSVEGGGGEAFF